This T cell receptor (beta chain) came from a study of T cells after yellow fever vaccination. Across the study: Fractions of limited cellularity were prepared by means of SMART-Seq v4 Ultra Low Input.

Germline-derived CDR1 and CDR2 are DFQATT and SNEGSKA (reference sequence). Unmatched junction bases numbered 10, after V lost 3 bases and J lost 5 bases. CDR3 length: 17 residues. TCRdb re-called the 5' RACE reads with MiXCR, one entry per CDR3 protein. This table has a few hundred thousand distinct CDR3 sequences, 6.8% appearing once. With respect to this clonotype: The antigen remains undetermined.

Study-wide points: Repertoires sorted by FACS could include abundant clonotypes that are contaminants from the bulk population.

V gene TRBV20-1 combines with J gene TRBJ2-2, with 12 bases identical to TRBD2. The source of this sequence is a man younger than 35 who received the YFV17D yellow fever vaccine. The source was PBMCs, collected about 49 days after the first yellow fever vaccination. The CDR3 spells CSASHPSGGARTGELFF. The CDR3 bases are TGCAGTGCTAGCCACCCTAGCGGGGGGGCCCGGACCGGGGAGCTGTTTTTT.